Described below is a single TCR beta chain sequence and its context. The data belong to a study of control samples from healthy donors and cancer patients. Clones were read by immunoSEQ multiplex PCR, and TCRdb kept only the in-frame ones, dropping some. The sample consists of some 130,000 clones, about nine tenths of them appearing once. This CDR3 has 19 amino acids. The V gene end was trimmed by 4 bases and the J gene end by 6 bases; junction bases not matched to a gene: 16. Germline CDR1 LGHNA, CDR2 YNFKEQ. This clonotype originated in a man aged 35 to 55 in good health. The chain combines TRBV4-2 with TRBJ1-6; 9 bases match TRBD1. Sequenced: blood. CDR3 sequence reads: CASSPQLGQGFFGNSPLHF. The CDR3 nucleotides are TGTGCCAGCAGCCCCCAGCTCGGACAGGGGTTTTTTGGTAATTCACCCCTCCACTTT.